The 21 T cell receptor beta chains below come from one sample, sequenced in a study of blood T cell repertoires in COVID-19. TCRdb's copy holds only in-frame clones and misses some; the assay was immunoSEQ multiplex PCR. The sample yields under 140,000 clones, 76% seen once. Material: peripheral blood. These receptors all stem from a woman older than 75 with acute or convalescent COVID-19.

This clone occurred a few times. The rearrangement uses TRBV6-5 and TRBJ1-4, with 8 bases identical to TRBD1. Germline CDR1 MNHEY, CDR2 SVGAGI. The length of the CDR3 is 15 residues. The V and J ends lost 0 bases and 7 bases, in that order; junction bases with no gene match: 4. This CDR3 reads CASSYSTGQGEKLFF. DNA of the CDR3: TGTGCCAGCAGTTACTCAACAGGACAGGGTGAAAAACTGTTTTTT.

The CDR3 DNA follows: TGCGCCAGCAGCTCGGGACAGGGTACAACACCCCTCCACTTT. Protein: CASSSGQGTTPLHF. The V call is TRBV5-1, the J call TRBJ1-6; 9 bases align to TRBD1. This CDR3 is built from 14 residues. Germline-derived CDR1 and CDR2 are SGHRS and YFSETQ. The trim removed 3 bases at V and 11 bases at J, leaving 6 bases unmatched.

This chain connects TRBV5-4 to TRBJ2-1; D is possibly TRBD2 (6 bases). This CDR3 has 15 residues. V was trimmed by 2 bases and J by 1 base, leaving 10 bases between them. Germline values: CDR1 SGHNT, CDR2 YYREEE (reference sequence). The CDR3 sequence: CASSFRGGSYNEQFF. In nucleotides, the CDR3 is TGTGCCAGCAGCTTTCGCGGAGGGTCCTACAATGAGCAGTTCTTC.

This clone has only a few counts. The chain links TRBV7-2 to TRBJ1-5; D might be TRBD1 (6 bases). The CDR3 covers 15 residues. Trimming pared 5 bases from V and 7 bases from J, leaving 18 bases between. In germline, CDR1 is SGHTA, CDR2 FQGNSA. CDR3 residues: CASSQRAGGRQPQHF. CDR3 sequence (DNA): TGTGCCAGCAGCCAAAGAGCGGGGGGCAGGCAGCCCCAGCATTTT.

The CDR3 region has the DNA TGTGCCAGCAACCCTAGCGGGGTCACAGATACGCAGTATTTT. The encoded protein is CASNPSGVTDTQYF. This chain joins TRBV7-2 and TRBJ2-3, with 9 bases matching TRBD2. This CDR3 is 14 amino acids long. V lost 7 bases, J lost 2 bases, and 4 bases stayed unmatched. CDR1 SGHTA and CDR2 FQGNSA come from the germline V gene.

The V call is TRBV19, the J call TRBJ1-1; the match to TRBD1 covers 8 bases. The germline V gene has CDR1 LNHDA and CDR2 SQIVND (reference sequence). The V and J ends lost 1 base and 0 bases, in that order; junction bases with no gene match: 4. This CDR3 comprises 16 residues. This CDR3 is CASSIAGGLMNTEAFF. The CDR3 DNA is TGTGCCAGTAGTATAGCAGGGGGCTTGATGAACACTGAAGCTTTCTTT. The variable domain in full, with the rest retrieved from reference TRBV19 and TRBJ1-1, is DGGITQSPKYLFRKEGQNVTLSCEQNLNHDAMYWYRQDPGQGLRLIYYSQIVNDFQKGDIAEGYSVSREKKESFPLTVTSAQKNPTAFYLCASSIAGGLMNTEAFFGQGTRLTVV.

There are a few counts of this clone. The chain combines TRBV7-2 with TRBJ1-6; D unclear. The CDR3 extends over 15 amino acids. V was pared by 1 base and J by 5 bases, with 9 bases between. Germline CDR1 and CDR2: SGHTA and FQGNSA. CDR3 nucleotides: TGTGCCAGCAGCTTAGTCGGAAGCGATAATTCACCCCTCCACTTT. Translating gives CASSLVGSDNSPLHF.

V usage is TRBV5-8 and J usage is TRBJ2-2; D is perhaps TRBD2 (6 bases). CDR3 length: 15 residues. CDR1 and CDR2 (germline): SGHTS, YDEGEE. Trimming took off 1 base at V and 3 bases at J, with 10 bases between the two ends. CDR3 protein: CASSLNWGDTGELFF. CDR3 DNA: TGTGCCAGCAGCTTGAACTGGGGGGACACCGGGGAGCTGTTTTTT.

The V gene is TRBV11-3, the J gene TRBJ1-2; 7 positions agree with TRBD1. CDR3 length: 15 residues. Germline V gives CDR1 SGHNT, CDR2 YENEEA. J was trimmed by 3 bases and V by 0 bases; bases with no gene match: 4. This CDR3 reads CASSLDGDSYYGYTF. The CDR3 DNA sequence: TGTGCCAGCAGCTTAGACGGGGACAGCTACTATGGCTACACCTTC.

The CDR3 coding sequence is TGTGCCAGCAGCTTAGGACTACCGACCACAGATACGCAGTATTTT. Residues: CASSLGLPTTDTQYF. The chain links TRBV7-2 to TRBJ2-3; possible D gene TRBD2, 5 bases. CDR3 length: 15 amino acids. Between the trimmed V and J ends, which lost 1 base and 2 bases, there was a span of 10 bases. The germline CDR1 and CDR2 sequences are SGHTA and FQGNSA.

The chain employs TRBV7-9 and TRBJ1-1, with D possibly matching TRBD1 (6 bases). Trimming pared 5 bases from V and 0 bases from J, leaving 10 bases between. The CDR3 contains 14 residues. Germline V gene lookup returns CDR1 SEHNR and CDR2 FQNEAQ (reference sequence). CDR3 coding DNA: TGTGCCAGCAGCACAGGGTCCCTGAACACTGAAGCTTTCTTT. This encodes CASSTGSLNTEAFF.

The chain recombines TRBV7-2 with TRBJ2-7; TRBD1 agrees at 8 bases. Trimming cost V 5 bases and J 0 bases; bases outside gene matches: 9. In germline, CDR1 is SGHTA, CDR2 FQGNSA. This CDR3 has 16 amino acids. In DNA, the CDR3 is TGTGCCAGCAGCCCCGACCGGACAGGGAGCTCCTACGAGCAGTACTTC. It yields the protein CASSPDRTGSSYEQYF.

The sample holds a few counts of this clone. The chain carries TRBV5-1 and TRBJ1-5, with 8 bases identical to TRBD1. Germline V CDR1 and CDR2: SGHRS, YFSETQ. CDR3 length: 18 residues. After removal of 4 bases from V and 0 bases from J, the junction contained 12 bases not matched to a gene. The CDR3 loop reads CASSVGTGTAYSNQPQHF. The CDR3 DNA reads TGCGCCAGCAGCGTCGGGACAGGAACAGCTTATAGCAATCAGCCCCAGCATTTT. Supplemented by reference TRBV5-1 and TRBJ1-5, the full variable domain reads KAGVTQTPRYLIKTRGQQVTLSCSPISGHRSVSWYQQTPGQGLQFLFEYFSETQRNKGNFPGRFSGRQFSNSRSEMNVSTLELGDSALYLCASSVGTGTAYSNQPQHFGDGTRLSIL.

This chain links TRBV28 with TRBJ2-7, with a weak D call TRBD1 (6 bases). The V gene's germline CDR1 is MDHEN and CDR2 SYDVKM. Trimming took off 6 bases at V and 4 bases at J, with 19 bases between the two ends. The CDR3 spans 15 residues. The CDR3 DNA reads as TGTGCCAGCAGAAAACAGGGACCGGCAGGGTACGAGCAGTACTTC. Protein sequence: CASRKQGPAGYEQYF.

This clone was counted only a few times. The chain joins TRBV5-5 to TRBJ2-5; possible D gene TRBD1, 6 bases. The CDR3 covers 14 residues. Germline V gene lookup returns CDR1 SGHKS and CDR2 YYEKEE (reference sequence). V was shortened by 7 bases and J by 2 bases, with 15 bases between the two germline ends. This chain's CDR3 is CASAQGRLQETQYF. The CDR3 nucleotides read TGTGCCAGCGCACAGGGACGCTTACAAGAGACCCAGTACTTC.

The chain joins TRBV2 to TRBJ1-3; D not certain. From germline, CDR1 is SNHLY and CDR2 FYNNEI. The germline V and J ends were trimmed by 1 base and 8 bases, with 3 bases remaining between them. CDR3 length: 11 residues. The chain's CDR3 is CASSEVDTIYF. In DNA form, the CDR3 reads TGTGCCAGCAGTGAAGTCGACACCATATATTTT.

This chain uses TRBV6-5 with TRBJ1-1; no definite D call. CDR1 and CDR2 from the germline V gene are MNHEY and SVGAGI. Trimming cost V 7 bases and J 4 bases, with 16 bases left between them. The CDR3 runs 14 residues. The DNA for the CDR3 is TGTGCCAGCAACCCGCCATCCCGGGGCACTGAAGCTTTCTTT. It translates to CASNPPSRGTEAFF.

This chain links TRBV5-1 with TRBJ1-4, with 9 positions matching TRBD1. The V gene end was trimmed by 4 bases and the J gene end by 8 bases; junction bases not matched to a gene: 6. This CDR3 comprises 14 residues. Germline V gene lookup returns CDR1 SGHRS and CDR2 YFSETQ. CDR3 residues: CASSGQGPLEKLFF. The CDR3 DNA reads TGCGCCAGCAGCGGACAGGGGCCTTTGGAAAAACTGTTTTTT.

This chain links TRBV10-3 with TRBJ2-7, with D uncertain. V was shortened by 0 bases and J by 0 bases, with 15 bases between the two germline ends. Germline CDR1 ENHRY, CDR2 SYGVKD. This CDR3 contains 17 residues. The CDR3 bases are TGTGCCATCAGTGAGTCGACGAGCGCCGGTAGCTCCTACGAGCAGTACTTC. This codes for CAISESTSAGSSYEQYF.

V gene TRBV5-6 combines with J gene TRBJ2-1; 9 positions agree with TRBD1. The CDR3 totals 13 residues. V dropped 3 bases and J dropped 7; count of bases not matched to a gene: 2. Germline loops: CDR1 SGHDT, CDR2 YYEEEE. CDR3: CASSSDRGNEQFF. The CDR3 nucleotides read TGTGCCAGCAGCTCGGACAGGGGAAATGAGCAGTTCTTC. The entire variable domain, with the rest obtained from reference TRBV5-6 and TRBJ2-1, is as follows: DAGVTQSPTHLIKTRGQQVTLRCSPKSGHDTVSWYQQALGQGPQFIFQYYEEEERQRGNFPDRFSGHQFPNYSSELNVNALLLGDSALYLCASSSDRGNEQFFGPGTRLTVL.

The chain couples TRBV5-4 to TRBJ2-1; a weak D match, TRBD2 (5 bases). Germline loops: CDR1 SGHNT, CDR2 YYREEE (reference sequence). The CDR3 is 15 amino acids. Deletions cut 7 bases from V and 6 bases from J, with 20 bases between. The CDR3 protein is CASSLPGVLGNEQFF. Written as DNA, the CDR3 is TGTGCCAGCTCTCTACCCGGGGTCCTGGGCAATGAGCAGTTCTTC.